This T cell receptor beta chain was documented in a study of PD-1 blockade in classical Hodgkin lymphoma. Findings of the study overall: Newly diagnosed patients were reported to exhibit reduced baseline TCR diversity relative to healthy donors. Compared with baseline, CD4+ but not CD8+ TCR diversity had risen significantly by C4D1.

This CDR3 has 13 residues. Per germline, CDR1 MNHEY and CDR2 SVGAGI. The trim removed 0 bases at V and 16 bases at J, leaving 8 bases unmatched. On this clone itself: Its antigen remains unknown.

Profiled with immunoSEQ multiplex PCR; TCRdb holds only in-frame clones, not every one. The table records 55,000 to 65,000 clones, over 75% of them present only once. Following autologous stem cell transplantation, relapse occurred in every patient, and exposure to brentuximab vedotin varied. V and J are TRBV6-5 and TRBJ2-1; 8 bases fit TRBD2. This receptor was taken from a human donor with classical Hodgkin lymphoma. Sequences were derived from peripheral blood mononuclear cells (PBMCs), sampled at baseline. CDR3 bases: TGTGCCAGCAGTTACTCCTACCAGCGGGGGATTTTCTTC. Its protein product is CASSYSYQRGIFF.